This is a list of T cell receptor beta chains from one sample in a study of blood T cell repertoires in COVID-19. Measured with immunoSEQ multiplex PCR; TCRdb has only the in-frame clones, and not every one. This sample has hundreds of thousands of clones; around 80% occur once, and the top ten carry 1.9%. The sequenced sample was peripheral blood. The receptor set was obtained from a woman aged 80 or over with acute or convalescent COVID-19. Each CDR3 is given with its conserved first and last residue. Fields, in order: clone size, J gene, V gene, D gene, CDR3 DNA, CDR3 protein. D genes are given only for firm matches. Clone size is shown for a subset of rows, as once, few, many or a class of expanded clone.

size: .; J: TRBJ2-5; V: TRBV3-1/TRBV3-2; D: TRBD2; DNA: TGTGCCAGCAGCCAAGGTACTAGCGGGCCCCAAGAGACCCAGTACTTC; CDR3: CASSQGTSGPQETQYF
size: .; J: TRBJ1-5; V: TRBV5-6; D: .; DNA: TGTGCCAGCAGCTTCGCCCAGGTTGGCAATCAGCCCCAGCATTTT; CDR3: CASSFAQVGNQPQHF
size: few; J: TRBJ2-7; V: TRBV4-2; D: .; DNA: TGTGCCAGCAGCCAAGATACTAGGAGTCATTACGAGCAGTACTTC; CDR3: CASSQDTRSHYEQYF
size: .; J: TRBJ1-5; V: TRBV19; D: TRBD1; DNA: TGTGCCAGTAGTATAAGAGCCCAGGGGGACAATCAGCCCCAGCATTTT; CDR3: CASSIRAQGDNQPQHF
size: .; J: TRBJ1-2; V: TRBV6-2/TRBV6-3; D: TRBD1; DNA: TGTGCCAGCAGCGGACAGGGGAACTATGGCTACACCTTC; CDR3: CASSGQGNYGYTF
size: .; J: TRBJ2-2; V: TRBV7-8; D: .; DNA: TGTGCCAGCAGCTTAAGGTTGGGGCACAGGGCGGGCACCGGGGAGCTGTTTTTT; CDR3: CASSLRLGHRAGTGELFF
size: .; J: TRBJ2-1; V: TRBV19; D: TRBD2; DNA: TGTGCCAGTACCCCCCAGTCGGGGCTAGCGGGTAACAATGAGCAGTTCTTC; CDR3: CASTPQSGLAGNNEQFF
size: .; J: TRBJ1-2; V: TRBV5-1; D: .; DNA: TGCGCCAGCAGTATGGCAGGGTATGGCTACACCTTC; CDR3: CASSMAGYGYTF
size: .; J: TRBJ2-5; V: TRBV11-2; D: TRBD2; DNA: TGTGCCAGCAGCTTAGAATCGCCGGGGGGGCCAGGGACCCAGTACTTC; CDR3: CASSLESPGGPGTQYF
size: .; J: TRBJ2-5; V: TRBV9; D: TRBD2; DNA: TGTGCCAGCAGCGTAGGAGCGGGAGGGCCGAAGACCCAGTACTTC; CDR3: CASSVGAGGPKTQYF
size: .; J: TRBJ1-2; V: TRBV29-1; D: .; DNA: TGCAGCGCCACGCGAGGGCCCCTCTATGGCTACACCTTC; CDR3: CSATRGPLYGYTF
size: .; J: TRBJ2-7; V: TRBV14; D: TRBD2; DNA: TGTGCCAGCAGCCAAAACCTAGCGGGCCCCTACGAGCAGTACTTC; CDR3: CASSQNLAGPYEQYF
size: .; J: TRBJ2-3; V: TRBV5-1; D: TRBD1; DNA: TGCGCCAGCAGCTTGGGTACAGGGGGGATTAGCACAGATACGCAGTATTTT; CDR3: CASSLGTGGISTDTQYF
size: once; J: TRBJ1-1; V: TRBV6-5; D: .; DNA: TGTGCCAGCACCACAGGGACCAAAGCTTTCTTT; CDR3: CASTTGTKAFF
size: .; J: TRBJ1-1; V: TRBV7-2; D: .; DNA: TGTGCCAGCAGCTTAACCACAATGAACACTGAAGCTTTCTTT; CDR3: CASSLTTMNTEAFF
size: .; J: TRBJ2-3; V: TRBV12-3/TRBV12-4; D: .; DNA: TGTGCCAGCAGCCGGACAGATACGCAGTATTTT; CDR3: CASSRTDTQYF
size: .; J: TRBJ1-2; V: TRBV29-1; D: TRBD1; DNA: TGCAGCGCCGGGACAGGGGATGGTGGCTACACCTTC; CDR3: CSAGTGDGGYTF
size: once; J: TRBJ1-2; V: TRBV11-2; D: .; DNA: TGTGCCAGCAGTTCACCCAGGGTTGGCTATGGCTACACCTTC; CDR3: CASSSPRVGYGYTF
size: .; J: TRBJ2-7; V: TRBV6-5; D: TRBD1; DNA: TGTGCCAGCACCCTGGACAGGGGGAAGAACGAGCAGTACTTC; CDR3: CASTLDRGKNEQYF
size: .; J: TRBJ1-2; V: TRBV18; D: .; DNA: TGTGCCAGCTCGGTCGTGGAAGGGGATCCCTATGGCTACACCTTC; CDR3: CASSVVEGDPYGYTF
size: .; J: TRBJ2-2; V: TRBV2; D: .; DNA: TGTGCCAGCACCTCCGAGAGGGCGAACACCGGGGAGCTGTTTTTT; CDR3: CASTSERANTGELFF
size: few; J: TRBJ2-1; V: TRBV9; D: TRBD2; DNA: TGTGCCAGCAGCGTAGCTACGGGTAGCGGGAGCTCCTACAATGAGCAGTTCTTC; CDR3: CASSVATGSGSSYNEQFF
size: few; J: TRBJ1-1; V: TRBV28; D: .; DNA: TGTGCCAGCAGTTTATGGAGCCGAGCAGGGAACACTGAAGCTTTCTTT; CDR3: CASSLWSRAGNTEAFF
size: .; J: TRBJ1-4; V: TRBV28; D: .; DNA: TGTGCCAGCAGTTTCTCAGGGGCTACTAATGAAAAACTGTTTTTT; CDR3: CASSFSGATNEKLFF
size: once; J: TRBJ2-2; V: TRBV4-3; D: TRBD2; DNA: TGCGCCAGCAGCCAGGCCGGGACTAGCGGGGCGAACACCGGGGAGCTGTTTTTT; CDR3: CASSQAGTSGANTGELFF
size: .; J: TRBJ2-2; V: TRBV30; D: .; DNA: TGTGCCGCGGGGCCGGTAGTCACCGGGGAGCTGTTTTTT; CDR3: CAAGPVVTGELFF
size: .; J: TRBJ1-6; V: TRBV4-3; D: .; DNA: TGCGCCAGCAGCTTTGAGACAGCCCGAAGGGGGGGTAATTCACCCCTCCACTTT; CDR3: CASSFETARRGGNSPLHF
size: .; J: TRBJ2-7; V: TRBV5-5; D: TRBD1; DNA: TGTGCCAGCAGTCCGACAGGGGGCGGCTCCTACGAGCAGTACTTC; CDR3: CASSPTGGGSYEQYF
size: .; J: TRBJ2-5; V: TRBV3-1/TRBV3-2; D: .; DNA: TGTGCCAGCAGCCACCGGGGGAAAGAGACCCAGTACTTC; CDR3: CASSHRGKETQYF
size: .; J: TRBJ2-1; V: TRBV4-1; D: TRBD2; DNA: TGCGCCAGCAGCCCACTAGCGGAATCCTACAATGAGCAGTTCTTC; CDR3: CASSPLAESYNEQFF
size: .; J: TRBJ1-2; V: TRBV18; D: TRBD1; DNA: TGTGCCAGCTCACCGACGGGAAGGGGGCTCGAGTATGGCTACACCTTC; CDR3: CASSPTGRGLEYGYTF
size: few; J: TRBJ1-1; V: TRBV7-9; D: TRBD1; DNA: TGTGCCAGCAGCTTAGCCTTGACAGGGAGGGCTTTCTTT; CDR3: CASSLALTGRAFF
size: .; J: TRBJ2-1; V: TRBV25-1; D: .; DNA: TGTGCCAGCAGTTACTCCCAACAGGGTTACAATGAGCAGTTCTTC; CDR3: CASSYSQQGYNEQFF
size: .; J: TRBJ1-5; V: TRBV7-2; D: .; DNA: TGTGCCAGCAGCCTTGAAAAGCTTAGCAATCAGCCCCAGCATTTT; CDR3: CASSLEKLSNQPQHF
size: .; J: TRBJ1-5; V: TRBV6-2/TRBV6-3; D: TRBD1; DNA: TGTGCCAGCAGCGGGACAGGTAGCAATCAGCCCCAGCATTTT; CDR3: CASSGTGSNQPQHF
size: .; J: TRBJ2-5; V: TRBV18; D: TRBD1; DNA: TGTGCCAGCTCAGGCCGGGACAGCGTTGAGACCCAGTACTTC; CDR3: CASSGRDSVETQYF
size: .; J: TRBJ2-2; V: TRBV9; D: .; DNA: TGTGCCAGCAGCCTCCTTGGGGGCTACACCGGGGAGCTGTTTTTT; CDR3: CASSLLGGYTGELFF
size: .; J: TRBJ2-2; V: TRBV28; D: TRBD2; DNA: TGTGCCACCGGAGGCCTCTTAGCGGGAGGGTCGAGTACCGGGGAGCTGTTTTTT; CDR3: CATGGLLAGGSSTGELFF
size: .; J: TRBJ2-7; V: TRBV5-4; D: TRBD1; DNA: TGTGCCAGCAGCTTGGCGGACAGGGGGTTCAAAGAGCAGTACTTC; CDR3: CASSLADRGFKEQYF
size: .; J: TRBJ1-5; V: TRBV28; D: TRBD1; DNA: TGTGCCATCTCTAGAGACGGACAGGGTAATCAGCCCCAGCATTTT; CDR3: CAISRDGQGNQPQHF
size: few; J: TRBJ2-3; V: TRBV2; D: TRBD1; DNA: TGTGCCAGCAGCTTAGACAGGGGGCTAGGCACAGATACGCAGTATTTT; CDR3: CASSLDRGLGTDTQYF
size: .; J: TRBJ2-7; V: TRBV27; D: TRBD1; DNA: TGTGCCAGCAGTGTAACAGGGGGGCCCTACGAGCAGTACTTC; CDR3: CASSVTGGPYEQYF
size: .; J: TRBJ1-2; V: TRBV29-1; D: .; DNA: TGCAGCGTTGCCCAGGTCTATGGCTACACCTTC; CDR3: CSVAQVYGYTF
size: many; J: TRBJ2-1; V: TRBV4-1; D: .; DNA: TGCGCCAGCAGCCAAGCTGACAAGGATCCGCGCAATGAGCAGTTCTTC; CDR3: CASSQADKDPRNEQFF
size: .; J: TRBJ2-3; V: TRBV18; D: TRBD1; DNA: TGTGCCAGCTCACCGACGGACAGGGCGGGAGATACGCAGTATTTT; CDR3: CASSPTDRAGDTQYF
size: .; J: TRBJ1-1; V: TRBV20-1; D: TRBD1; DNA: TGCAGTGCTAGTCCGTCCAGGGGGACCACTGAAGCTTTCTTT; CDR3: CSASPSRGTTEAFF
size: .; J: TRBJ2-5; V: TRBV6-2/TRBV6-3; D: TRBD2; DNA: TGTGCCAGCAGTAAAAATCCCAGACTAGCGGGGGCCTCGTACCAAGAGACCCAGTACTTC; CDR3: CASSKNPRLAGASYQETQYF
size: .; J: TRBJ1-4; V: TRBV3-1/TRBV3-2; D: TRBD1; DNA: TGTGCCAGCAGCCCCCAGGGACAGTATAATGAAAAACTGTTTTTT; CDR3: CASSPQGQYNEKLFF
size: .; J: TRBJ2-1; V: TRBV29-1; D: TRBD2; DNA: TGCAGCGTTCCTAGCGGGAGGGCTACCGAGGAGCAGTTCTTC; CDR3: CSVPSGRATEEQFF
size: .; J: TRBJ2-7; V: TRBV5-4; D: TRBD2; DNA: TGTGCCAGCAGCTTGGAACTAGCGGGAGGGCCGTACGAGCAGTACTTC; CDR3: CASSLELAGGPYEQYF
size: .; J: TRBJ1-1; V: TRBV11-3; D: .; DNA: TGTGCCAGCAGCTTTGGGCCTGACACTGAAGCTTTCTTT; CDR3: CASSFGPDTEAFF
size: .; J: TRBJ2-7; V: TRBV12-3/TRBV12-4; D: .; DNA: TGTGCCAGCAGTTTCGGCGGCTCCTACGAGCAGTACTTC; CDR3: CASSFGGSYEQYF
size: .; J: TRBJ1-2; V: TRBV28; D: .; DNA: TGTGCCAGCAGCCTCACTAGACCGAACTATGGCTACACCTTC; CDR3: CASSLTRPNYGYTF
size: .; J: TRBJ2-5; V: TRBV28; D: .; DNA: TGTGCCAGCAGTCTCCAGGGACAAGAGACCCAGTACTTC; CDR3: CASSLQGQETQYF
size: .; J: TRBJ2-2; V: TRBV18; D: .; DNA: TGTGCCAGCTCACCTCTAGCTGGAGGAGAGGAGCTGTTTTTT; CDR3: CASSPLAGGEELFF
size: .; J: TRBJ1-4; V: TRBV20-1; D: TRBD1; DNA: TGCAGTGCTAGTAGACAGGGGGTCGCAACTAATGAAAAACTGTTTTTT; CDR3: CSASRQGVATNEKLFF
size: .; J: TRBJ2-1; V: TRBV9; D: .; DNA: TGTGCCAGCAGCCCCACTATAGGGGGGGGCAATGAGCAGTTCTTC; CDR3: CASSPTIGGGNEQFF
size: .; J: TRBJ2-7; V: TRBV3-1/TRBV3-2; D: .; DNA: TGTGCCAGCAGCCAAGGAACGACAGTCGCCTCCTACGAGCAGTACTTC; CDR3: CASSQGTTVASYEQYF
size: .; J: TRBJ1-2; V: TRBV4-2; D: .; DNA: TGTGCCAGCAGCCAAGACGGGCAGGGCGTTAACTATGGCTACACCTTC; CDR3: CASSQDGQGVNYGYTF